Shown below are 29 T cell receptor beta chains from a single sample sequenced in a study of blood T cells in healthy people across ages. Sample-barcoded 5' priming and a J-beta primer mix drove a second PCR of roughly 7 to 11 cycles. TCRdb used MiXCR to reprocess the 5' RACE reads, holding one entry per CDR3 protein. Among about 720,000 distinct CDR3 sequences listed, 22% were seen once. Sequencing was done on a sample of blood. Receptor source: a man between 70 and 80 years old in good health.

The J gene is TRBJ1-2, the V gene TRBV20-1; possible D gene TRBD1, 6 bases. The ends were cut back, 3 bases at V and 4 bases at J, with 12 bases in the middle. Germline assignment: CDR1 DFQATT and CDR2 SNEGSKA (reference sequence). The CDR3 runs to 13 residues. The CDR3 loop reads CSASRGSPYGYTF. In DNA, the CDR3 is TGCAGTGCTAGCAGGGGCTCCCCCTATGGCTACACCTTC.

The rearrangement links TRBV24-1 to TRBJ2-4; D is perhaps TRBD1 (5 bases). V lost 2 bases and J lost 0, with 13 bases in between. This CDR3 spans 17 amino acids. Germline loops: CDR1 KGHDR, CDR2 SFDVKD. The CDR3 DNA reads TGTGCCACCAGTGATTCAACAGGACCCCTAGCCAAAAACATTCAGTACTTC. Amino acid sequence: CATSDSTGPLAKNIQYF.

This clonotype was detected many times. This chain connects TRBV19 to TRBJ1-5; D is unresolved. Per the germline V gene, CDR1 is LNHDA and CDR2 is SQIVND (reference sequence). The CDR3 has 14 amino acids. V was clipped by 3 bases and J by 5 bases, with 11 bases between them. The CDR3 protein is CASSIFGGDQPQHF. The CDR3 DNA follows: TGTGCCAGTAGTATTTTTGGAGGAGATCAGCCCCAGCATTTT.

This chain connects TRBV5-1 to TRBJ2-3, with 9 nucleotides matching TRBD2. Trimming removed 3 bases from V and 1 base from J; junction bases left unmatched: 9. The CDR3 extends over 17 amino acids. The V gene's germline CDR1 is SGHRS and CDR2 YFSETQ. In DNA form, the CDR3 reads TGCGCCAGCAGCTCGACCGGACTAGCGCCACGCACAGATACGCAGTATTTT. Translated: CASSSTGLAPRTDTQYF. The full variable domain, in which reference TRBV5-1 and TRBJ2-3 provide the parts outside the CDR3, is KAGVTQTPRYLIKTRGQQVTLSCSPISGHRSVSWYQQTPGQGLQFLFEYFSETQRNKGNFPGRFSGRQFSNSRSEMNVSTLELGDSALYLCASSSTGLAPRTDTQYFGPGTRLTVL.

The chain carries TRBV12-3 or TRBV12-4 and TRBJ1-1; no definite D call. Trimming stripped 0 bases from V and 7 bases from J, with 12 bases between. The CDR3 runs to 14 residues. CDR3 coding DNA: TGTGCCAGCAGTTTAGCGTCGGCAGCCCTTGAAGCTTTCTTT. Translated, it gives CASSLASAALEAFF.

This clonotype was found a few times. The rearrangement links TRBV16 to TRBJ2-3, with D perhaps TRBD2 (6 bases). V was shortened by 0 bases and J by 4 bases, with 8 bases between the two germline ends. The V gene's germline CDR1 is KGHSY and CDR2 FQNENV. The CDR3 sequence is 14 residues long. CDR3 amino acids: CASSQSRGADTQYF. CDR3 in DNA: TGTGCCAGCAGCCAATCACGCGGGGCAGATACGCAGTATTTT.

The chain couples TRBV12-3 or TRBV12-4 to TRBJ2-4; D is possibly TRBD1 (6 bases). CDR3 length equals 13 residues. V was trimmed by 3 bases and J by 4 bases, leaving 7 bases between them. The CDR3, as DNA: TGTGCCAGCAGTTTCGGGACAAAAAACATTCAGTACTTC. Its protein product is CASSFGTKNIQYF.

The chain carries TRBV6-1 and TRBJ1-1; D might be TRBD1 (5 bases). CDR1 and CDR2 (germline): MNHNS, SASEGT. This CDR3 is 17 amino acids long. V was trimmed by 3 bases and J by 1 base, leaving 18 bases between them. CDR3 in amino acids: CASSDRDSFFQNTEAFF. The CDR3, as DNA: TGTGCCAGCAGTGATCGCGACAGTTTTTTTCAGAACACTGAAGCTTTCTTT.

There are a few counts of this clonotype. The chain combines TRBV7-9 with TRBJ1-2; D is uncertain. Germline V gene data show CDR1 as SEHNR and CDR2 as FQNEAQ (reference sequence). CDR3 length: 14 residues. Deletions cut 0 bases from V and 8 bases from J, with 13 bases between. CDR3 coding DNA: TGTGCCAGCAGCTTAGCGTACGGGGAAGAAGGCTACACCTTC. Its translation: CASSLAYGEEGYTF.

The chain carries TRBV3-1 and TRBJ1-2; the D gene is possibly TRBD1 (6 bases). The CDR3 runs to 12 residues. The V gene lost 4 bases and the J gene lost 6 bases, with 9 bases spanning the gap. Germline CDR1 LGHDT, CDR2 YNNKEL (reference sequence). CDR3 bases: TGTGCCAGCAGCCCTAACAGGGATGGCTACACCTTC. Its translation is CASSPNRDGYTF.

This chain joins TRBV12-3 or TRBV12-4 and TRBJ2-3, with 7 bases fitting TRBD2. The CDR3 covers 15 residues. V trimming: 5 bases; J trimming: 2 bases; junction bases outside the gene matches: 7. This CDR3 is CASSASGILTDTQYF. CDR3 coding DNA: TGTGCCAGCAGTGCTAGCGGAATCCTCACAGATACGCAGTATTTT.

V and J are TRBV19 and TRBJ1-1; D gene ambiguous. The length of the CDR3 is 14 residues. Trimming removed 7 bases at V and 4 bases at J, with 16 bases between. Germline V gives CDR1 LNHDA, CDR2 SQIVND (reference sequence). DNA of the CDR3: TGTGCCAGTACCCCCGGACGGATGGGCACTGAAGCTTTCTTT. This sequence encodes CASTPGRMGTEAFF.

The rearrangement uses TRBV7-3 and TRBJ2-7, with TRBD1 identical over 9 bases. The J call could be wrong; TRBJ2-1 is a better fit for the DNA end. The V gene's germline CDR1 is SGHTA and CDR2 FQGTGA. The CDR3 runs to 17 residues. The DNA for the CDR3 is TGTGCCAGCAGCTTAAAAGGGAGGGGACAGGGTAGGGATGAGCAGTTCTTC. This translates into CASSLKGRGQGRDEQFF.

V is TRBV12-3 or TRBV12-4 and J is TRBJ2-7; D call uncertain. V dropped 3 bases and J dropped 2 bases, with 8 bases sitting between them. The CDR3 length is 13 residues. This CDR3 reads CASSLYSTYEQYF. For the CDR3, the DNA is TGTGCCAGCAGTTTGTACAGTACCTACGAGCAGTACTTC.

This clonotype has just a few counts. The DNA of the CDR3 is TGCAGTGCTAGAGGCAGCGGGACTAGCGGGAGCCAACCAATCTACAATGAGCAGTTCTTC. Protein sequence: CSARGSGTSGSQPIYNEQFF. V gene TRBV20-1 combines with J gene TRBJ2-1, with TRBD2 matching 14 bases. V shed 1 base, J shed 3 bases, and the junction held 14 bases outside the gene matches. CDR1 and CDR2 from the germline V gene are DFQATT and SNEGSKA (reference sequence). CDR3 length: 20 residues.

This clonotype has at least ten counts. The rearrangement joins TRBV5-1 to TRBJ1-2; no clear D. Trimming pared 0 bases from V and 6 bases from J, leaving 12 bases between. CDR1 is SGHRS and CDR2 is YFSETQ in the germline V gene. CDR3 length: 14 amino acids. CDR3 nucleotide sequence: TGCGCCAGCAGCTTGGCAGGCGGCCAGGATGGCTACACCTTC. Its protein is CASSLAGGQDGYTF.

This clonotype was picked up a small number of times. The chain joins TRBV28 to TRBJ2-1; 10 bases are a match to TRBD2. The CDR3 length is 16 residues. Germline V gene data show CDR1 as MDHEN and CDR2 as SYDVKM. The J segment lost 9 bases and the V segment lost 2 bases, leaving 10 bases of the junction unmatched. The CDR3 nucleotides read TGTGCCAGCAGTTTAGCGACTAGCGGGTCCGTAGGTGAGCAGTTCTTC. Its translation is CASSLATSGSVGEQFF.

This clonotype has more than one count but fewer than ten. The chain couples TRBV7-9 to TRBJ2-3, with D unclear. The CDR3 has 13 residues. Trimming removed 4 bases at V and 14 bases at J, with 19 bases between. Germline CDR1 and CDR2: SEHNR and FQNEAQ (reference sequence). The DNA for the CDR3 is TGTGCCAGCAGCTCCCCTGGCTTTTTCCAGGCGTATTTT. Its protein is CASSSPGFFQAYF.

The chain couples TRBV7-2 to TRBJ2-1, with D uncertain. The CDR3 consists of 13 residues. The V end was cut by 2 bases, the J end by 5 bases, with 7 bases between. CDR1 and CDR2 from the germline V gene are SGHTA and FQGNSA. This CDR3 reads CASSLSWNNEQFF. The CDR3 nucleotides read TGTGCCAGCAGCTTAAGCTGGAACAATGAGCAGTTCTTC.

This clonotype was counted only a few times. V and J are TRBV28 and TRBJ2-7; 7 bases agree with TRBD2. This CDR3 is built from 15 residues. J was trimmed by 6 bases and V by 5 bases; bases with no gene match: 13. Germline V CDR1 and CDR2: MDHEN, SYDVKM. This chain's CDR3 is CASSLYRGEGSEQYF. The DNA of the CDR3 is TGTGCCAGCAGTCTCTATCGGGGGGAAGGGTCCGAGCAGTACTTC.

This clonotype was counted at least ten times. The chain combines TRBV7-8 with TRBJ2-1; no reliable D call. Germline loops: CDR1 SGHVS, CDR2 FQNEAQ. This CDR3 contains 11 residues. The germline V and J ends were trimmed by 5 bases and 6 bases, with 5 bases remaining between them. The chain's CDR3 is CASSAPNEQFF. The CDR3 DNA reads TGTGCCAGCAGCGCCCCCAATGAGCAGTTCTTC.

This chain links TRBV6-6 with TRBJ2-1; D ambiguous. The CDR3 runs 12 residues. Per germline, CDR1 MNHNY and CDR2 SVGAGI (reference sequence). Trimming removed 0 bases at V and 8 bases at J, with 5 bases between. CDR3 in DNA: TGTGCCAGCAGTTACTCTGCCTATGAGCAGTTCTTC. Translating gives CASSYSAYEQFF.

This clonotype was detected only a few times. CDR3 nucleotide sequence: TGCAGCGTTGAAGAATCCGGGACGCTGAGGTACGAGCAGTACTTC. Translated: CSVEESGTLRYEQYF. This chain connects TRBV29-1 to TRBJ2-7; D may be TRBD1 or TRBD2 (5 bases each). V lost 0 bases to trimming and J lost 4 bases, with 16 bases between them. Germline V lookup: CDR1 SQVTM, CDR2 ANQGSEA. This CDR3 is 15 amino acids long.

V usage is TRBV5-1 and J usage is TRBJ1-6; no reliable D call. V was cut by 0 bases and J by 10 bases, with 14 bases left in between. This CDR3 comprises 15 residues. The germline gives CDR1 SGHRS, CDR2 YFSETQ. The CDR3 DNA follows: TGCGCCAGCAGCTTGGATTACAGTCAAGGGTCACCCCTCCACTTT. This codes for CASSLDYSQGSPLHF. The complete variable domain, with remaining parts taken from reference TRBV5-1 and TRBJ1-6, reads KAGVTQTPRYLIKTRGQQVTLSCSPISGHRSVSWYQQTPGQGLQFLFEYFSETQRNKGNFPGRFSGRQFSNSRSEMNVSTLELGDSALYLCASSLDYSQGSPLHFGNGTRLTVT.

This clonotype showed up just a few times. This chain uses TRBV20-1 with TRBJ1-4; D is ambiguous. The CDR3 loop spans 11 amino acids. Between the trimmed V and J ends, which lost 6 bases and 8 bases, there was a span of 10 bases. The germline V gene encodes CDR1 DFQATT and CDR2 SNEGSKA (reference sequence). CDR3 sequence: CSAVAGEKLFF. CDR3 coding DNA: TGCAGTGCCGTAGCCGGAGAAAAACTGTTTTTT.

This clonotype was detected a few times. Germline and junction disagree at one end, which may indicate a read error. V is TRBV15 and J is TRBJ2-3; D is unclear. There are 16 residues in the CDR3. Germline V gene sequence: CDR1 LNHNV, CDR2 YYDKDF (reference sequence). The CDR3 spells CAASRVFRRTTDTQYF. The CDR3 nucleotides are TGTGCCGCCAGCAGAGTTTTCAGGCGGACCACAGATACGCAGTATTTT.

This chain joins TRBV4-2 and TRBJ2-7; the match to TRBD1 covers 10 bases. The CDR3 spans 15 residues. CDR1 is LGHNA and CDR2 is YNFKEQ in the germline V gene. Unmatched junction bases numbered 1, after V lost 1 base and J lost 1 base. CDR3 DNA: TGTGCCAGCAGCCAAGGGGACAGGGGTTCCTACGAGCAGTACTTC. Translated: CASSQGDRGSYEQYF.

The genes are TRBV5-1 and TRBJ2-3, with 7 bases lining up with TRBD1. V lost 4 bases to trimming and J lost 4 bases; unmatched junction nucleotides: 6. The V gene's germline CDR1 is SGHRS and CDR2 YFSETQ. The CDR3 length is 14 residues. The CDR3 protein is CASSPAGGSDTQYF. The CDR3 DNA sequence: TGCGCCAGCAGCCCAGCAGGGGGATCAGATACGCAGTATTTT.

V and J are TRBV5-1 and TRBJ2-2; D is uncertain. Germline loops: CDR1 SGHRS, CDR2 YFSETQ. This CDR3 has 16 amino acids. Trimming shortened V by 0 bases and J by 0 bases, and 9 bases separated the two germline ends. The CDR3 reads CASSLAVRTNTGELFF. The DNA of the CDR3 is TGCGCCAGCAGCTTGGCGGTAAGAACGAACACCGGGGAGCTGTTTTTT.